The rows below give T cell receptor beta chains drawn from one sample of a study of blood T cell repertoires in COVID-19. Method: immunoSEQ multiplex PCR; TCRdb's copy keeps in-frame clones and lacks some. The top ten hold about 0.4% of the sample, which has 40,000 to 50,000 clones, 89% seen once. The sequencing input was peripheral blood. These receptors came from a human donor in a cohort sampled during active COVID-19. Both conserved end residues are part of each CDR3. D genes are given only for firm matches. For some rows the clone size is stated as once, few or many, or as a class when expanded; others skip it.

CASSLSGTGASPLHF	TGTGCCAGCAGCCTCTCCGGGACAGGCGCTTCACCCCTCCACTTT	TRBD1	TRBV4-2	TRBJ1-6	NA
CASSYLAGGNTEAFF	TGTGCCAGCAGTTACCTCGCAGGGGGGAACACTGAAGCTTTCTTT	TRBD1	TRBV6-5	TRBJ1-1	NA
CASSDPGLARSGEQFF	TGTGCCAGCAGTGACCCAGGACTAGCGAGATCTGGGGAGCAGTTCTTC	TRBD2	TRBV25-1	TRBJ2-1	NA
CASSLDSPTGYTF	TGCGCCAGCAGCTTGGACAGTCCGACAGGCTACACCTTC	NA	TRBV5-1	TRBJ1-2	NA
CASSLEGNGYTF	TGTGCCAGCAGCTTAGAGGGCAATGGCTACACCTTC	NA	TRBV11-2	TRBJ1-2	once
CASSLGWEAYGYTF	TGTGCCAGCAGCTTAGGATGGGAGGCCTATGGCTACACCTTC	NA	TRBV7-2	TRBJ1-2	NA
CATEPWTSGGGRETQYF	TGTGCCACCGAACCGTGGACTAGCGGGGGCGGAAGAGAGACCCAGTACTTC	TRBD2	TRBV14	TRBJ2-5	NA
CASRADFGFKEQYF	TGTGCCAGCAGGGCTGACTTCGGGTTCAAGGAGCAGTACTTC	NA	TRBV2	TRBJ2-7	NA
CASSPIPGLKYTDTQYF	TGTGCCAGCTCACCAATACCGGGACTTAAGTACACAGATACGCAGTATTTT	NA	TRBV18	TRBJ2-3	NA
CASMTNRDRGHEQYF	TGTGCCAGCATGACAAATAGGGACAGGGGCCACGAGCAGTACTTC	TRBD1	TRBV6-5	TRBJ2-7	NA
CASSVVGVYGYTF	TGTGCCAGCAGCGTAGTAGGGGTCTATGGCTACACCTTC	NA	TRBV9	TRBJ1-2	NA
CASRGLMNTEAFF	TGTGCCAGCAGGGGCCTCATGAACACTGAAGCTTTCTTT	NA	TRBV6-5	TRBJ1-1	NA
CASSLEGGVNSPLHF	TGTGCCAGCAGCTTAGAGGGGGGGGTGAATTCACCCCTCCACTTT	NA	TRBV7-6	TRBJ1-6	few
CASSLGPRGSGNTIYF	TGTGCCAGCAGCTTAGGGCCAAGGGGGTCTGGAAACACCATATATTTT	NA	TRBV7-9	TRBJ1-3	NA
CASSLQGTYGYTF	TGTGCCAGCAGTTTACAGGGTACCTATGGCTACACCTTC	NA	TRBV27	TRBJ1-2	NA
CASSQEPGTRTEAFF	TGTGCCAGCAGCCAAGAACCGGGTACGAGGACTGAAGCTTTCTTT	NA	TRBV4-2	TRBJ1-1	once
CASSQETGLAWGEQFF	TGTGCCAGCAGCCAAGAGACGGGACTAGCGTGGGGTGAGCAGTTCTTC	TRBD2	TRBV4-2	TRBJ2-1	NA
CASSLGQPKNYGYTF	TGTGCCAGCAGCTTGGGACAGCCAAAAAACTATGGCTACACCTTC	TRBD1	TRBV7-2	TRBJ1-2	NA
CASSYTGTTSNYGYTF	TGTGCCAGCAGTTACACCGGGACAACCAGCAACTATGGCTACACCTTC	NA	TRBV6-2/TRBV6-3	TRBJ1-2	NA
CASSADPGQGILYGYTF	TGTGCCAGCAGCGCGGACCCGGGACAGGGAATACTTTATGGCTACACCTTC	TRBD1	TRBV9	TRBJ1-2	NA
CASSFSAGAQETQYF	TGTGCCAGCAGTTTCTCAGCGGGGGCACAAGAGACCCAGTACTTC	TRBD2	TRBV27	TRBJ2-5	NA
CASLTPGGYPYEQYF	TGCGCCAGCTTAACCCCAGGGGGCTACCCCTACGAGCAGTACTTC	TRBD1	TRBV10-1	TRBJ2-7	NA
CASSLGTATNEKLFF	TGCGCCAGCAGCTTGGGGACAGCTACTAATGAAAAACTGTTTTTT	NA	TRBV5-1	TRBJ1-4	NA
CASSPRRGARGVNTEAFF	TGTGCCAGCAGCCCGAGGAGAGGGGCCAGGGGGGTGAACACTGAAGCTTTCTTT	TRBD1	TRBV11-2	TRBJ1-1	NA
CASSYLGVVSSYEQYF	TGCGCCAGCAGCTATCTCGGGGTTGTGAGCTCCTACGAGCAGTACTTC	NA	TRBV5-1	TRBJ2-7	NA
CASSYAGQGTEAFF	TGTGCCAGCAGTTACGCGGGACAGGGAACTGAAGCTTTCTTT	TRBD1	TRBV6-6	TRBJ1-1	NA
CASSLSTGGEAFF	TGTGCCAGCAGCTTATCTACGGGAGGTGAAGCTTTCTTT	NA	TRBV7-2	TRBJ1-1	NA
CASSRAGTGSGNTIYF	TGTGCCAGCAGTCGCGCAGGGACAGGCTCTGGAAACACCATATATTTT	TRBD1	TRBV27	TRBJ1-3	NA
CASSLDWDRGRLYEQYF	TGTGCCAGCAGCTTAGACTGGGACAGGGGTCGCCTCTACGAGCAGTACTTC	TRBD1	TRBV11-2	TRBJ2-7	NA
CASSIGTANYGYTF	TGTGCCAGTAGTATTGGGACAGCCAACTATGGCTACACCTTC	TRBD1	TRBV19	TRBJ1-2	NA
CASSVDSVMNTEAFF	TGTGCCAGCAGTGTGGACAGCGTGATGAACACTGAAGCTTTCTTT	NA	TRBV6-6	TRBJ1-1	NA